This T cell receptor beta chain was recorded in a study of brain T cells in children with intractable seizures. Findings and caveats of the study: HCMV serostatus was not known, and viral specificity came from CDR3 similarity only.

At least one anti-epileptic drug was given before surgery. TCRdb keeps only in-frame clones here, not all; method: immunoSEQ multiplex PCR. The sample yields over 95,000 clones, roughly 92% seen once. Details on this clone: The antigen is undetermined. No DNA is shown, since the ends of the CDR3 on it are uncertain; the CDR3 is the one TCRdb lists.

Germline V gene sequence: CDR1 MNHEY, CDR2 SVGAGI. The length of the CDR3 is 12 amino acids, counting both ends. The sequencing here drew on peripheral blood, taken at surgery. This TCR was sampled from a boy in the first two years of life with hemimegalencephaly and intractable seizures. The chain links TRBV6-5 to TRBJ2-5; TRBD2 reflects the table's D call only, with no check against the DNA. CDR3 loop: CASSSSGGTQYF.